Below are 32 T cell receptor beta chains sequenced from a single sample in a study of blood T cell repertoires in COVID-19. TCRdb keeps only in-frame clones here, not all; method: immunoSEQ multiplex PCR. This sample has tens of thousands of clones, with 77% found just once. Input material: peripheral blood. These receptor sequences come from a human donor in a cohort sampled during active COVID-19.

In this sample, this clone turned up a few times. V usage is TRBV6-1 and J usage is TRBJ1-5; D is possibly TRBD1 (6 bases). V lost 2 bases and J 6 bases, leaving 20 bases between the germline ends. CDR1 is MNHNS, CDR2 SASEGT, per germline. This CDR3 is built from 17 residues. As DNA, the CDR3 is TGTGCCAGCAGTGAAAAGTCGGGTCAGGGGAAAGGTCAGCCCCAGCATTTT. Protein: CASSEKSGQGKGQPQHF.

This chain links TRBV27 with TRBJ2-7; weak D call: TRBD1 (6 bases). The germline V and J ends were trimmed by 3 bases and 0 bases, with 12 bases remaining between them. The germline gives CDR1 MNHEY, CDR2 SMNVEV (reference sequence). The CDR3 totals 15 residues. CDR3 protein: CASSFLGTSSYEQYF. In nucleotides, the CDR3 is TGTGCCAGCAGTTTTTTAGGGACAAGCTCCTACGAGCAGTACTTC.

The gene calls are TRBV11-2 and TRBJ1-3; unclear D gene. Trimming cost V 2 bases and J 4 bases, with 12 bases left between them. Germline V gene data show CDR1 as SGHAT and CDR2 as FQNNGV. This CDR3 comprises 15 residues. CDR3 loop: CASSLPSRPGNTIYF. The DNA of the CDR3 is TGTGCCAGCAGCTTACCGAGCCGTCCGGGAAACACCATATATTTT.

The chain combines TRBV28 with TRBJ2-7, with TRBD1 identical over 7 bases. Germline trimming cut 5 bases from V and 0 bases from J; bases unmatched to any gene: 7. Per germline, CDR1 MDHEN and CDR2 SYDVKM. The CDR3 runs to 15 residues. CDR3 protein: CASSLPGTASYEQYF. The DNA for the CDR3 is TGTGCCAGCAGTCTACCCGGGACAGCCTCCTACGAGCAGTACTTC.

The chain has TRBV6-1 and TRBJ1-1, with a tentative D call TRBD1 (6 bases). Trimming removed 3 bases at V and 4 bases at J, with 12 bases between. Germline-derived CDR1 and CDR2 are MNHNS and SASEGT. The CDR3 runs 14 residues. CDR3 in amino acids: CASSDRGQTTEAFF. CDR3 coding DNA: TGTGCCAGCAGTGATCGCGGACAGACCACTGAAGCTTTCTTT.

This clone was found a few times. The gene calls are TRBV7-2 and TRBJ2-3; no clear D. The CDR3 runs 12 residues. The germline V and J ends were trimmed by 5 bases and 4 bases, with 7 bases remaining between them. Germline lookup yields CDR1 SGHTA and CDR2 FQGNSA. Here the CDR3 reads CASSPFADTQYF. Written as DNA, the CDR3 is TGTGCCAGCAGCCCGTTCGCAGATACGCAGTATTTT.

The chain joins TRBV14 to TRBJ2-7; TRBD2 matches 8 bases. This CDR3 spans 17 amino acids. Germline CDR1 and CDR2: SGHDN and FVKESK. V lost 4 bases, J lost 2 bases, and 13 bases stayed unmatched. CDR3 in amino acids: CASSLPPRPGGTYEQYF. The CDR3 bases are TGTGCCAGCAGCCTTCCCCCCAGACCGGGGGGGACCTACGAGCAGTACTTC.

This clone was found a few times. The genes are TRBV19 and TRBJ1-5; 7 bases are shared with TRBD1. The CDR3 is 16 amino acids. Looked up from germline, CDR1 is LNHDA and CDR2 is SQIVND (reference sequence). V lost 6 bases, J lost 3 bases, and 11 bases stayed unmatched. The CDR3 DNA reads as TGTGCCAGTAGCTCCTCGACAGGGTGGTCCAATCAGCCCCAGCATTTT. Its translation is CASSSSTGWSNQPQHF. The full variable domain, rest sourced from reference TRBV19 and TRBJ1-5, is DGGITQSPKYLFRKEGQNVTLSCEQNLNHDAMYWYRQDPGQGLRLIYYSQIVNDFQKGDIAEGYSVSREKKESFPLTVTSAQKNPTAFYLCASSSSTGWSNQPQHFGDGTRLSIL.

The genes are TRBV6-5 and TRBJ2-1; D remains ambiguous. This CDR3 spans 15 amino acids. Between the trimmed V and J ends, which lost 7 bases and 0 bases, there was a span of 13 bases. Germline V gene data show CDR1 as MNHEY and CDR2 as SVGAGI. This CDR3 is CASMREISSYNEQFF. The CDR3, as DNA: TGTGCCAGCATGAGAGAAATAAGCTCCTACAATGAGCAGTTCTTC.

The chain couples TRBV5-1 to TRBJ1-4; 9 bases are shared with TRBD1. This CDR3 contains 18 residues. Germline CDR1 and CDR2: SGHRS and YFSETQ. The V gene end was trimmed by 0 bases and the J gene end by 2 bases; junction bases not matched to a gene: 8. The CDR3, as DNA: TGCGCCAGCAGCTTGGCCATGGGGACAGGGCGGACTAATGAAAAACTGTTTTTT. As protein: CASSLAMGTGRTNEKLFF.

This sequence joins TRBV3-1 (or the pseudogene TRBV3-2) and TRBJ1-5; D perhaps matches TRBD1 (6 bases). Trimming removed 4 bases from V and 5 bases from J, with 12 bases in between. Germline CDR1 reads LGHDT; CDR2 reads YNNKEL (reference sequence). The CDR3 length is 14 residues. The CDR3 sequence: CASSPPRGHQPQHF. CDR3 sequence (DNA): TGTGCCAGCAGCCCCCCCAGGGGCCATCAGCCCCAGCATTTT.

This clone was seen only a few times. V usage is TRBV6-6 and J usage is TRBJ1-6, with TRBD1 as a possible D gene (5 bases). Between the trimmed V and J ends, which lost 3 bases and 4 bases, there was a span of 7 bases. CDR1 and CDR2 from the germline V gene are MNHNY and SVGAGI (reference sequence). This CDR3 region has 14 residues. CDR3 sequence (DNA): TGTGCCAGCAGTTATTCAGGGTATAATTCACCCCTCCACTTT. This sequence encodes CASSYSGYNSPLHF.

V and J are TRBV19 and TRBJ1-3, with D perhaps matching TRBD1 (6 bases). Germline loops: CDR1 LNHDA, CDR2 SQIVND (reference sequence). V was cut by 6 bases and J by 0 bases, with 12 bases left in between. This CDR3 spans 15 amino acids. The CDR3 sequence: CASSQGGVSGNTIYF. The CDR3 DNA reads TGTGCCAGTAGCCAAGGGGGAGTCTCTGGAAACACCATATATTTT.

This sequence joins TRBV10-3 and TRBJ1-2; TRBD1 matches at 7 bases. This CDR3 is 12 amino acids long. Per the germline V gene, CDR1 is ENHRY and CDR2 is SYGVKD. J was trimmed by 3 bases and V by 10 bases; bases with no gene match: 5. CDR3 sequence: CATRQGDYGYTF. The CDR3 DNA reads as TGTGCCACGCGACAGGGAGACTATGGCTACACCTTC.

This clone has only one observation. This chain uses TRBV10-3 with TRBJ1-2; TRBD1 might be the D (5 bases). Germline CDR1 ENHRY, CDR2 SYGVKD. Trimming took off 0 bases at V and 10 bases at J, with 12 bases between the two ends. The CDR3 totals 13 residues. CDR3 nucleotide sequence: TGTGCCATCAGTGAGTCGCTGGGGACTGACTACACCTTC. This sequence encodes CAISESLGTDYTF.

This chain connects TRBV12-5 to TRBJ2-1; possible D gene TRBD2, 6 bases. The V gene's germline CDR1 is LGHNT and CDR2 FRNRAP. V dropped 5 bases and J dropped 6 bases, with 14 bases sitting between them. The CDR3 sequence is 14 residues long. For the CDR3, the DNA is TGTGCTAGTGGTACCGTAATGGGGGGCAATGAGCAGTTCTTC. The encoded protein is CASGTVMGGNEQFF.

This chain connects TRBV6-5 to TRBJ2-7; D not certain. CDR1 and CDR2 (germline): MNHEY, SVGAGI. Trimming pared 9 bases from V and 7 bases from J, leaving 19 bases between. The CDR3 runs 13 residues. As DNA, the CDR3 is TGTGCCAGTGGTAGAGGCATAGTGCGGGAGCAGTACTTC. As protein: CASGRGIVREQYF.

The chain joins TRBV5-6 to TRBJ2-7, with 10 bases lining up with TRBD1. The CDR3 loop spans 14 amino acids. The V and J ends lost 6 bases and 5 bases, in that order; junction bases with no gene match: 8. The germline V gene has CDR1 SGHDT and CDR2 YYEEEE. CDR3 DNA: TGTGCCAGCACCGACAGGGGGCGCGGCCACGAGCAGTACTTC. It codes for CASTDRGRGHEQYF.

The gene calls are TRBV7-2 and TRBJ2-2; 10 bases line up with TRBD1. V lost 3 bases, J lost 6 bases, and 4 bases stayed unmatched. CDR3 length: 15 residues. Germline values: CDR1 SGHTA, CDR2 FQGNSA. The CDR3 region is CASSFRQGASGELFF. The CDR3 DNA sequence: TGTGCCAGCAGCTTTCGACAGGGGGCGTCCGGGGAGCTGTTTTTT.

The chain has TRBV3-1 (or the pseudogene TRBV3-2) and TRBJ2-5; 9 bases align to TRBD2. The V segment lost 1 base and the J segment 2 bases; nucleotides outside the gene matches: 5. Germline V gene lookup returns CDR1 LGHDT and CDR2 YNNKEL (reference sequence). The CDR3 totals 16 residues. CDR3 sequence (DNA): TGTGCCAGCAGCCAAGCAAGCGGGGGGACACAAGAGACCCAGTACTTC. Its protein product is CASSQASGGTQETQYF.

V usage is TRBV21-1 and J usage is TRBJ1-1; the DNA was not used to check the table's D call, TRBD1. TRBV21-1 is a documented pseudogene. The CDR3 is 14 amino acids. The CDR3: CASALQGMNTEAFF. CDR3 nucleotide sequence: TGTGCCAGTGCCCTCCAGGGGATGAACACTGAAGCTTTCTTT.

The chain joins TRBV5-4 to TRBJ2-4; 9 bases line up with TRBD2. The V gene's germline CDR1 is SGHNT and CDR2 YYREEE (reference sequence). The CDR3 consists of 17 residues. Losses at the gene ends were 0 bases for V and 6 bases for J; bases not matched to a gene: 10. CDR3 sequence reads: CASSLAASGAPGNIQYF. CDR3 sequence (DNA): TGTGCCAGCAGCTTGGCGGCTAGCGGGGCCCCTGGAAACATTCAGTACTTC.

V is TRBV2 and J is TRBJ1-6, with D possibly TRBD1 on 5 matching bases. The germline V gene encodes CDR1 SNHLY and CDR2 FYNNEI. V lost 2 bases and J 7 bases, leaving 12 bases between the germline ends. There are 15 residues in the CDR3. The CDR3 loop reads CASSEIQGSNSPLHF. The CDR3 bases are TGTGCCAGCAGTGAAATTCAGGGATCCAATTCACCCCTCCACTTT.

This clone was counted once. The chain uses TRBV7-2 and TRBJ2-5; D might be TRBD2 (5 bases). Germline values: CDR1 SGHTA, CDR2 FQGNSA. Trimming removed 5 bases at V and 2 bases at J, with 21 bases between. The CDR3 consists of 17 residues. For the CDR3, the DNA is TGTGCCAGCAGCCGTAGTATCCAGGAAGAGGGTCAAGAGACCCAGTACTTC. This translates into CASSRSIQEEGQETQYF.

For the CDR3, the DNA is TGTGCCAGCCCTCGCCGGGGACTAGCGGGGGGGCCGGGATCCTACGAGCAGTACTTC. Translated: CASPRRGLAGGPGSYEQYF. The rearrangement links TRBV2 to TRBJ2-7; 16 bases are shared with TRBD2. The V gene's germline CDR1 is SNHLY and CDR2 FYNNEI. The CDR3 totals 19 residues. J was trimmed by 1 base and V by 8 bases; bases with no gene match: 14.

V gene TRBV7-3 combines with J gene TRBJ1-1, with TRBD1 matching 7 bases. J gave up 8 bases and V 4 bases, and 7 bases lay outside the gene matches. Germline V lookup: CDR1 SGHTA, CDR2 FQGTGA. The CDR3 runs to 13 residues. The CDR3 region has the DNA TGTGCCAGCAGCTCGACCGGGACAGAAGAAGCTTTCTTT. Its translation: CASSSTGTEEAFF.

The rearrangement links TRBV3-1 (or the pseudogene TRBV3-2) to TRBJ1-2, with unresolved D. CDR1 is LGHDT and CDR2 is YNNKEL in the germline V gene (reference sequence). The CDR3 extends over 14 amino acids. V gave up 3 bases and J gave up 6 bases, with 14 bases separating them. In DNA, the CDR3 is TGTGCCAGCAGCCAGGAGGGTCAGTCAAATGGCTACACCTTC. This sequence encodes CASSQEGQSNGYTF.

The J gene is TRBJ2-3, the V gene TRBV6-5; 12 bases match TRBD2. Germline V gene data show CDR1 as MNHEY and CDR2 as SVGAGI. This CDR3 region has 15 residues. V shed 6 bases, J shed 7 bases, and the junction held 8 bases outside the gene matches. DNA for the CDR3: TGTGCCAGCAGCTCCGGGACTAGCGGGTTCTATACGCAGTATTTT. It is translated as CASSSGTSGFYTQYF.

The chain is built from TRBV7-9 and TRBJ2-7; 7 positions agree with TRBD1. Germline assignment: CDR1 SEHNR and CDR2 FQNEAQ (reference sequence). The CDR3 consists of 15 residues. V shed 6 bases, J shed 0 bases, and the junction held 8 bases outside the gene matches. CDR3 sequence reads: CASSPQGIHSYEQYF. The DNA for the CDR3 is TGTGCCAGCAGTCCACAGGGGATCCACTCCTACGAGCAGTACTTC.

The chain uses TRBV19 and TRBJ1-1, with 8 bases lining up with TRBD1. The ends lost 3 bases at V and 5 bases at J; junction bases unmatched: 2. Germline values: CDR1 LNHDA, CDR2 SQIVND (reference sequence). The CDR3 loop spans 13 amino acids. As DNA, the CDR3 is TGTGCCAGTAGTATCAACAGGGGGACTGAAGCTTTCTTT. Translating it yields CASSINRGTEAFF.

The chain carries TRBV5-1 and TRBJ2-3; maybe TRBD2 (5 bases). The V end was cut by 5 bases, the J end by 4 bases, with 14 bases between. Germline V CDR1 and CDR2: SGHRS, YFSETQ. There are 14 residues in the CDR3. The CDR3 region has the DNA TGCGCCAGCAGGACGGGAATCTCAGCAGATACGCAGTATTTT. Translated, it gives CASRTGISADTQYF.

The chain uses TRBV28 and TRBJ2-4, with D perhaps matching TRBD1 (6 bases). Germline V gene sequence: CDR1 MDHEN, CDR2 SYDVKM. Trimming pared 4 bases from V and 5 bases from J, leaving 12 bases between. This CDR3 spans 14 amino acids. The CDR3 loop is CASSYADRENIQYF. The CDR3 nucleotides read TGTGCCAGCAGTTACGCGGACAGAGAAAACATTCAGTACTTC.